Listed below are T cell receptor beta chains from one sample, sequenced in a study of CD8 T cells in ankylosing spondylitis. TCRdb reprocessed the 5' RACE reads via MiXCR and lists one record per CDR3 protein. The profile shows 300,000 to 400,000 distinct CDR3 sequences, more than 9% of them singletons. Sequencing input: blood, either unsorted or a sorted T cell fraction (not recorded which). These receptors all stem from a female donor with ankylosing spondylitis or in good health (not recorded which). The CDR3 runs from the conserved cysteine through the conserved F or W. Fields, in order: CDR3 DNA, CDR3 protein, J gene, V gene, clone size, D gene. D genes are given only for firm matches. A clone size is listed for some rows: how often the clone was seen (once, few, many), or a class if it is expanded.

CDR3 DNA: TGCGCCAGCAGCTTGGGACAGTCTAATGAAAAACTGTTTTTT
CDR3 protein: CASSLGQSNEKLFF
J gene: TRBJ1-4
V gene: TRBV5-1
clone size: .
D gene: .

CDR3 DNA: TGTGCCAGCAGTAGTAGCGGGGGGGTGGCTCGCAATGAGCAGTTCTTC
CDR3 protein: CASSSSGGVARNEQFF
J gene: TRBJ2-1
V gene: TRBV6-1
clone size: many
D gene: TRBD2

CDR3 DNA: TGCGCCAGCAGCGACGGACATTCTTCCAATCAGCCCCAGCATTTT
CDR3 protein: CASSDGHSSNQPQHF
J gene: TRBJ1-5
V gene: TRBV5-1
clone size: .
D gene: .

CDR3 DNA: TGCAGTGCTAGGCTAGCGGGAGCGGACACCGGGGAGCTGTTTTTT
CDR3 protein: CSARLAGADTGELFF
J gene: TRBJ2-2
V gene: TRBV20-1
clone size: few
D gene: TRBD2

CDR3 DNA: TGTGCCAGCCGCCTGGTCGGGAACACTGAAGCTTTCTTT
CDR3 protein: CASRLVGNTEAFF
J gene: TRBJ1-1
V gene: TRBV28
clone size: many
D gene: .

CDR3 DNA: TGTGCCAGCAGCGTCAGGGGACATCCCTCCTACGAGCAGTACTTC
CDR3 protein: CASSVRGHPSYEQYF
J gene: TRBJ2-7
V gene: TRBV7-8
clone size: .
D gene: .

CDR3 DNA: TGTGCCAGCAGACCAGGGGTGGGAGTTGGTGGCTACACCTTC
CDR3 protein: CASRPGVGVGGYTF
J gene: TRBJ1-2
V gene: TRBV6-1
clone size: many
D gene: .

CDR3 DNA: TGCAGTGCTAGCATAGGGGAGGGCCGTGCTCAGCGGCATGAGCAGTTCTTC
CDR3 protein: CSASIGEGRAQRHEQFF
J gene: TRBJ2-1
V gene: TRBV20-1
clone size: few
D gene: TRBD2

CDR3 DNA: TGCAGTGCCCAGCCTTTTACGGGACTAGACTACTACGAGCAGTACTTC
CDR3 protein: CSAQPFTGLDYYEQYF
J gene: TRBJ2-7
V gene: TRBV20-1
clone size: many
D gene: TRBD2

CDR3 DNA: TGCAGTGCTAGGGATGGGGGCTTATCCTTGGGGGTTTTCACCGGGGAGCTGTTTTTT
CDR3 protein: CSARDGGLSLGVFTGELFF
J gene: TRBJ2-2
V gene: TRBV20-1
clone size: few
D gene: .

CDR3 DNA: TGCGCCAGCAGTGAGATGACAGGGGGAGGTAATTCACCCCTCCACTTT
CDR3 protein: CASSEMTGGGNSPLHF
J gene: TRBJ1-6
V gene: TRBV10-2
clone size: many
D gene: TRBD1

CDR3 DNA: TGCAGTGCCCGAGCGGGACCGAACTCCTACGAGCAGTACTTC
CDR3 protein: CSARAGPNSYEQYF
J gene: TRBJ2-7
V gene: TRBV20-1
clone size: .
D gene: TRBD2

CDR3 DNA: TGTGCCAGCAGCCCTTCCTTCGGCTACACCTTC
CDR3 protein: CASSPSFGYTF
J gene: TRBJ1-2
V gene: TRBV12-3/TRBV12-4
clone size: .
D gene: .

CDR3 DNA: TGTGCCAGCACCGGGCTTGGGAATCAGCCCCAGCATTTT
CDR3 protein: CASTGLGNQPQHF
J gene: TRBJ1-5
V gene: TRBV7-9
clone size: .
D gene: .

CDR3 DNA: TGCAGTGCCCTGGGACCATCCTTCCCCTACGAGCAGTACTTC
CDR3 protein: CSALGPSFPYEQYF
J gene: TRBJ2-7
V gene: TRBV20-1
clone size: many
D gene: .

CDR3 DNA: TGCGCCAGCAGCCAAGATATGACTGGGGGTTATGGCTACACCTTC
CDR3 protein: CASSQDMTGGYGYTF
J gene: TRBJ1-2
V gene: TRBV4-3
clone size: few
D gene: .

CDR3 DNA: TGTGCCAGCAGCTTAGTGGTTGGGGCAGGGGAAGCCTACGAGCAGTACTTC
CDR3 protein: CASSLVVGAGEAYEQYF
J gene: TRBJ2-7
V gene: TRBV7-9
clone size: many
D gene: .

CDR3 DNA: TGTGCCAGTAGTATCGTTAGCGGGACCAACAATGAGCAGTTCTTC
CDR3 protein: CASSIVSGTNNEQFF
J gene: TRBJ2-1
V gene: TRBV19
clone size: many
D gene: TRBD2

CDR3 DNA: TGTGCCAGCACCCTACTCCAGGGGATTGGGGATCAGCCCCAGCATTTT
CDR3 protein: CASTLLQGIGDQPQHF
J gene: TRBJ1-5
V gene: TRBV12-3/TRBV12-4
clone size: many
D gene: .

CDR3 DNA: TGTGCCAGCAGCTTACCGGGACCCGGGGAGCTGTTTTTT
CDR3 protein: CASSLPGPGELFF
J gene: TRBJ2-2
V gene: TRBV5-6
clone size: few
D gene: .

CDR3 DNA: TGCAGTGTAAATACATTTTCAACCTCGAACACAGATACGCAGTATTTT
CDR3 protein: CSVNTFSTSNTDTQYF
J gene: TRBJ2-3
V gene: TRBV20-1
clone size: many
D gene: .

CDR3 DNA: TGTGCCAGCAGTTCCCCATACGGGATTCGGGAGACCCAGTACTTC
CDR3 protein: CASSSPYGIRETQYF
J gene: TRBJ2-5
V gene: TRBV6-5
clone size: .
D gene: .

CDR3 DNA: TGCAGTGCGCCACGGACTAGCGGGATGAAAGATACGCAGTATTTT
CDR3 protein: CSAPRTSGMKDTQYF
J gene: TRBJ2-3
V gene: TRBV20-1
clone size: many
D gene: TRBD2

CDR3 DNA: TGTGCCAGCAGTATTCAGGGGGTGATTTACTACGAGCAGTACTTC
CDR3 protein: CASSIQGVIYYEQYF
J gene: TRBJ2-7
V gene: TRBV5-5
clone size: many
D gene: TRBD1

CDR3 DNA: TGTGCCACCAGCCCACAGGCGGGGCCAATTGGTGAGCAGTTCTTC
CDR3 protein: CATSPQAGPIGEQFF
J gene: TRBJ2-1
V gene: TRBV15
clone size: many
D gene: .

CDR3 DNA: TGCGCCAGCAGCTTGGGGACAGGGGGCAAGATCTATGGCTACACCTTC
CDR3 protein: CASSLGTGGKIYGYTF
J gene: TRBJ1-2
V gene: TRBV5-1
clone size: many
D gene: TRBD1

CDR3 DNA: TGCGCCAGCAGCTTGAGTCCGGACAGGGCCTACCAGCAGTACTTC
CDR3 protein: CASSLSPDRAYQQYF
J gene: TRBJ2-7
V gene: TRBV5-1
clone size: many
D gene: TRBD1

CDR3 DNA: TGTGCCAGCAGTCCGGAGGAGCGGCCCTACAATGAGCAGTTCTTC
CDR3 protein: CASSPEERPYNEQFF
J gene: TRBJ2-1
V gene: TRBV12-3/TRBV12-4
clone size: many
D gene: .

CDR3 DNA: TGTGCCAGCAGCCAAAGTGGACAACCTGAAGCTTTCTTT
CDR3 protein: CASSQSGQPEAFF
J gene: TRBJ1-1
V gene: TRBV3-1
clone size: few
D gene: .

CDR3 DNA: TGCGCCAGCAGCTTGCAGGGGGTTAACTCCTACAATGAGCAGTTCTTC
CDR3 protein: CASSLQGVNSYNEQFF
J gene: TRBJ2-1
V gene: TRBV5-1
clone size: many
D gene: TRBD1

CDR3 DNA: TGCGCCAGCAGCTTGCCACCCCACGGGGGACAGGACAATGAAAAACTGTTTTTT
CDR3 protein: CASSLPPHGGQDNEKLFF
J gene: TRBJ1-4
V gene: TRBV5-1
clone size: many
D gene: TRBD1

CDR3 DNA: TGTGCCAGCAGTTTATCCCCCTGGGACAGGGGGCTGGGGCAAGAGACCCAGTACTTC
CDR3 protein: CASSLSPWDRGLGQETQYF
J gene: TRBJ2-5
V gene: TRBV27
clone size: .
D gene: TRBD1

CDR3 DNA: TGCGCCAGCAGCTTGGCCGGCGCGGGAGACACAGATACGCAGTATTTT
CDR3 protein: CASSLAGAGDTDTQYF
J gene: TRBJ2-3
V gene: TRBV5-1
clone size: few
D gene: TRBD2

CDR3 DNA: TGTGCCAGCAGCTTAGACCTAGCGGCCGTACGCTACGAGCAGTACTTC
CDR3 protein: CASSLDLAAVRYEQYF
J gene: TRBJ2-7
V gene: TRBV7-2
clone size: many
D gene: TRBD2

CDR3 DNA: TGTGCCAGCAGTTTCGCGGGGCTAGCGGGAGGACAGTACAATGAGCAGTTCTTC
CDR3 protein: CASSFAGLAGGQYNEQFF
J gene: TRBJ2-1
V gene: TRBV28
clone size: many
D gene: TRBD2

CDR3 DNA: TGTGCCAGCAGTTTGCCGGGCCTCTCCTACAATGAGCAGTTCTTC
CDR3 protein: CASSLPGLSYNEQFF
J gene: TRBJ2-1
V gene: TRBV12-3/TRBV12-4
clone size: many
D gene: .